These T cell receptor beta chains were read from a single sample in a study of control samples from healthy donors and cancer patients. Data came from immunoSEQ multiplex PCR; TCRdb stores just in-frame clones and leaves some out. The table records some 150,000 clones, roughly 95% of them present only once. Input material: blood. The origin of the receptors is a woman aged 25 to 39 in good health. CDR3s include the opening cysteine and the closing phenylalanine or tryptophan. Fields, in order: D gene, clone size, J gene, V gene, CDR3 DNA, CDR3 protein. D genes are given only for firm matches. Clone size is shown for a subset of rows, as once, few, many or a class of expanded clone.

>NA|once|TRBJ2-7|TRBV4-1
TGCGCCAGCAGCCAGAGGGATAGGGAGACTTTTGAGCAGTACTTC
CASSQRDRETFEQYF
>TRBD1|NA|TRBJ1-1|TRBV29-1
TGCAGCGGCGACAGGGGTTACACTGAAGCTTTCTTT
CSGDRGYTEAFF
>NA|NA|TRBJ1-3|TRBV11-2
TGTGCCAGCAGATTAGGGACGGGAAACACCATATATTTT
CASRLGTGNTIYF
>NA|once|TRBJ2-1|TRBV5-6
TGTGCCAGCAGCCCCAATTCGGGGGCTGTCTACAATGAGCAGTTCTTC
CASSPNSGAVYNEQFF
>NA|once|TRBJ2-7|TRBV12-3/TRBV12-4
TGTGCCAGCAGTTTAGGCAGCTTGTACGAGCAGTACTTC
CASSLGSLYEQYF
>NA|NA|TRBJ1-1|TRBV7-9
TGTGCCAGCAGCTTCGAGAACACTGAAGCTTTCTTT
CASSFENTEAFF
>NA|NA|TRBJ2-2|TRBV5-1
TGCGCCAGCAGCTTGGGACAGGCTGCTAACACCGGGGAGCTGTTTTTT
CASSLGQAANTGELFF
>NA|NA|TRBJ1-2|TRBV28
TGTGCCAGCAGTTCCGGACAGCTCGACTATGGCTACACCTTC
CASSSGQLDYGYTF
>NA|NA|TRBJ1-5|TRBV19
TGTGCCAGTAGCGCCCTCGCCAGGAGCAATCAGCCCCAGCATTTT
CASSALARSNQPQHF
>NA|NA|TRBJ2-1|TRBV7-8
TGTGCCAGCAGCCGGAGGAGGAATGAGCAGTTCTTC
CASSRRRNEQFF
>TRBD1|NA|TRBJ2-2|TRBV6-5
TGTGCCAGCAGCCCCCCGGGACAGGGGACCGGGGAGCTGTTTTTT
CASSPPGQGTGELFF
>TRBD1|NA|TRBJ2-3|TRBV15
TGTGCCACCAGCGGGGCAGAGGGGGCCACAGATACGCAGTATTTT
CATSGAEGATDTQYF
>TRBD2|NA|TRBJ2-1|TRBV4-1
TGCGCCAGCAGCCAAGGCGGACTAGCGGGAGGGGAGCAGTTCTTC
CASSQGGLAGGEQFF
>NA|NA|TRBJ2-1|TRBV5-1
TGCGCCAGCAGCTTTGGGCTTGGAGAGGAATACAATGAGCAGTTCTTC
CASSFGLGEEYNEQFF
>NA|NA|TRBJ1-5|TRBV6-1
TGTGCCAGCAGTGAAAGTGGGAGGGGGACGGCGCATTTT
CASSESGRGTAHF
>TRBD2|once|TRBJ2-2|TRBV6-4
TGTGCCAGCAGTGACGTAGCGGGAGGCGCCGGGGAGCTGTTTTTT
CASSDVAGGAGELFF
>TRBD1|NA|TRBJ1-2|TRBV19
TGTGCCAGTACCCTAAGGGACAGGGTAAACTATGGCTACACCTTC
CASTLRDRVNYGYTF
>TRBD1|NA|TRBJ1-5|TRBV27
TGTGCCAGCAGTTTACGGGACAGCCATAATCAGCCCCAGCATTTT
CASSLRDSHNQPQHF
>NA|once|TRBJ2-1|TRBV5-4
TGTGCCAGCAGCTCTTCCCGGGAAAATGAGCAGTTCTTC
CASSSSRENEQFF
>NA|NA|TRBJ1-4|TRBV6-1
TGTGCCAGCAGTGAATCGTCAAAAGGCAGGCCGAATGAAAAACTGTTTTTT
CASSESSKGRPNEKLFF
>TRBD1|once|TRBJ1-2|TRBV6-5
TGTGCCAGCAGTTACCGGACAGGGAACTATGGCTACACCTTC
CASSYRTGNYGYTF
>NA|NA|TRBJ2-3|TRBV7-9
TGTGCCAGCAGCTTAGGGGGCCACACAGATACGCAGTATTTT
CASSLGGHTDTQYF
>NA|NA|TRBJ1-5|TRBV11-2
TGTGCCAGCAGCTTAGACCTTGGTAGGAATCAGCCCCAGCATTTT
CASSLDLGRNQPQHF
>NA|NA|TRBJ1-2|TRBV24-1
TGTGCCACCAGTGATACCGGGACACCCTATGGCTACACCTTC
CATSDTGTPYGYTF
>NA|NA|TRBJ2-2|TRBV2
TGTGCCAGCAGTGAAGCAGGCAGAACGAACACCGGGGAGCTGTTTTTT
CASSEAGRTNTGELFF
>NA|NA|TRBJ1-5|TRBV15
TGTGCCACCAGCAGAATCGGGGAGGGTCATCAGCCCCAGCATTTT
CATSRIGEGHQPQHF
>NA|NA|TRBJ2-3|TRBV10-3
TGTGCCATCAGTGAAGGCGGGACCACTCTTCCAGATACGCAGTATTTT
CAISEGGTTLPDTQYF
>NA|NA|TRBJ2-1|TRBV7-9
TGTGCCAGCAGCTTTCTTGACAGAGAGCAGTTCTTC
CASSFLDREQFF
>NA|NA|TRBJ1-1|TRBV3-1/TRBV3-2
TGTGCCAGCAGCCATTGGGGACTTGAAGCTTTCTTT
CASSHWGLEAFF
>NA|NA|TRBJ1-6|TRBV6-2/TRBV6-3
TGTGCCAGCAGTTACTCGGGGGGCCATTCACCCCTCCACTTT
CASSYSGGHSPLHF
>TRBD2|NA|TRBJ2-3|TRBV4-1
TGCGCCAGCAGCCAAGGGCTAGCGGGAGGCCCAGATACGCAGTATTTT
CASSQGLAGGPDTQYF
>NA|NA|TRBJ2-7|TRBV10-3
TGTGCCATCAGTCCCGGGACAGCGGGCTACGAGCAGTACTTC
CAISPGTAGYEQYF
>NA|NA|TRBJ1-5|TRBV6-5
TGTGCCAGCAGGAATCCAGGGGATCAGCCCCAGCATTTT
CASRNPGDQPQHF
>TRBD2|NA|TRBJ2-1|TRBV18
TGTGCCAGCTCCCTACTAGCGGGAGCAGATGAGCAGTTCTTC
CASSLLAGADEQFF
>NA|NA|TRBJ1-3|TRBV9
TGTGCCAGCAGCGTAGCTGCAGGGCACAGAAACACCATATATTTT
CASSVAAGHRNTIYF
>NA|NA|TRBJ2-7|TRBV21-1
TGTGCCAGAGAAAAAGGGACAGGGAAATACGAGCAGTACTTC
CAREKGTGKYEQYF
>NA|NA|TRBJ2-1|TRBV7-3
TGTGCCAGCAGCTTAAACCGGGCGGCAGGGGCTTACAATGAGCAGTTCTTC
CASSLNRAAGAYNEQFF
>NA|NA|TRBJ1-1|TRBV5-1
TGCGCCAGCAGCTTTAGTCAGCCGAACACTGAAGCTTTCTTT
CASSFSQPNTEAFF
>NA|NA|TRBJ1-1|TRBV5-4
TGTGCCAGCAGCGGGGGCCTTACGCGGGACGCTGAAGCTTTCTTT
CASSGGLTRDAEAFF
>NA|once|TRBJ1-3|TRBV12-3/TRBV12-4
TGTGCCAGCAGTTTTCCCTCTGGAAACACCATATATTTT
CASSFPSGNTIYF
>NA|NA|TRBJ1-2|TRBV19
TGTGCCAGTAGTATAGCTCGGGCCAGGCGAGGCTACACCTTC
CASSIARARRGYTF
>NA|NA|TRBJ1-3|TRBV5-1
TGCGCCAGCAGCTTGGGTGCGGTGGGCTCTGGAAACACCATATATTTT
CASSLGAVGSGNTIYF
>TRBD1|NA|TRBJ2-1|TRBV7-9
TGTGCCAGCATGAGCCTGGGACAGTCCGTCCGCGATGAGCAGTTCTTC
CASMSLGQSVRDEQFF
>TRBD2|once|TRBJ2-2|TRBV10-3
TGTGCCACCGGGGAGGGAGACGGGGAGCTGTTTTTT
CATGEGDGELFF
>NA|NA|TRBJ2-1|TRBV5-1
TGCGCCAGCTTTTTGGGGGATGAGCAGTTCTTC
CASFLGDEQFF
>TRBD1|few|TRBJ1-2|TRBV28
TGTGCCAGCAGCCAAATAGACAGGGGCGATGGCTACACCTTC
CASSQIDRGDGYTF
>NA|NA|TRBJ1-1|TRBV18
TGTGCCAGCTCACCACCTCTGGAGTTCAGGAGGGTATGGGATGAAGCTTTCTTT
CASSPPLEFRRVWDEAFF
>TRBD2|NA|TRBJ2-7|TRBV5-1
TGCGCCAGCAGCCTCAGCGGGAGTATCTACGAGCAGTACTTC
CASSLSGSIYEQYF
>NA|NA|TRBJ1-2|TRBV18
TGTGCCAGCTCACCAGACAGCTACTATGGCTACACCTTC
CASSPDSYYGYTF
>NA|NA|TRBJ2-1|TRBV18
TGTGCCAGCTCACCTGATGTTTACAATGAGCAGTTCTTC
CASSPDVYNEQFF
>NA|NA|TRBJ1-4|TRBV3-1/TRBV3-2
TGTGCCAGCAGCCAAGATCTAAAAAAACTGTTTTTT
CASSQDLKKLFF
>TRBD1|once|TRBJ1-2|TRBV7-9
TGTGCCAGCAGCTTAGGGGACAGTGACTATGGCTACACCTTC
CASSLGDSDYGYTF
>TRBD1|NA|TRBJ1-2|TRBV7-9
TGTGCCAGCAGTTCAAGACAGGGAAGGAACTATGGCTACACCTTC
CASSSRQGRNYGYTF